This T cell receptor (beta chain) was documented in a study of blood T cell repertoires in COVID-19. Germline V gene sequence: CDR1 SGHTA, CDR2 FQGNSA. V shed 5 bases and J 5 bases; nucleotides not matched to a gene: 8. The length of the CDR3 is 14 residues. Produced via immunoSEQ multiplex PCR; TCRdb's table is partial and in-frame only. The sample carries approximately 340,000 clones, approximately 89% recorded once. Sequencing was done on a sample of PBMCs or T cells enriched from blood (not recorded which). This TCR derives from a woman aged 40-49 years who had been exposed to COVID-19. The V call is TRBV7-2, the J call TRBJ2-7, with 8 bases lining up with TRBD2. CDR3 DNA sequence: TGTGCCAGCAGCAAAGGACTAGCCGCCAACGAGCAGTACTTC. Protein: CASSKGLAANEQYF.